This T cell receptor beta chain was sequenced during a study of blood T cell repertoires in COVID-19. Only in-frame clones appear in the TCRdb table, and some are missing; sequencing was by immunoSEQ multiplex PCR. This sample has some 450,000 clones, with over 85% found just once. Deletions cut 4 bases from V and 4 bases from J, with 5 bases between. The germline CDR1 and CDR2 sequences are DFQATT and SNEGSKA (reference sequence). The CDR3 is 11 residues long. This clone was counted a single time. Sequencing was performed on peripheral blood. V gene TRBV20-1 combines with J gene TRBJ2-1, with D uncertain. This TCR was recovered from a man aged 18 to 29 with COVID-19, enrolled during active disease. CDR3 in DNA: TGCAGTGCTAAACTTTACAATGAGCAGTTCTTC. Protein product: CSAKLYNEQFF.